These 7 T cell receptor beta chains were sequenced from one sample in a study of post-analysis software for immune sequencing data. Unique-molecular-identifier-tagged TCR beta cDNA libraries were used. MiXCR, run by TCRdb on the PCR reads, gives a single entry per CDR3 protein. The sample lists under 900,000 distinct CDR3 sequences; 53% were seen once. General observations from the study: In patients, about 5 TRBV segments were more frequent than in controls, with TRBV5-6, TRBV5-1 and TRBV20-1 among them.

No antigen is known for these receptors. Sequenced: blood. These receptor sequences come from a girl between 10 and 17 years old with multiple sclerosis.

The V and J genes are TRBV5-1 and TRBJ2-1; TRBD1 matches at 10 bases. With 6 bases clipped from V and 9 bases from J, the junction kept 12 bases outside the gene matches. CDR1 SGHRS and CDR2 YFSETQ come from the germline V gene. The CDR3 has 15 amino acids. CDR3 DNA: TGCGCCAGCAACGTCGGGACAGGGGTAGTTAGTGAGCAGTTCTTC. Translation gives CASNVGTGVVSEQFF.

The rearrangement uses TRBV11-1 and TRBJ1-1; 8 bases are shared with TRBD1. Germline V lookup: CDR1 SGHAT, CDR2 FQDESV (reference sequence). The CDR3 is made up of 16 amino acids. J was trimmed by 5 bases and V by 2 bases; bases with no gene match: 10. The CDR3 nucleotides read TGTGCCAGCAGCTTATCGAGCGGACAGGGAAGGACTGAAGCTTTCTTT. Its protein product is CASSLSSGQGRTEAFF.

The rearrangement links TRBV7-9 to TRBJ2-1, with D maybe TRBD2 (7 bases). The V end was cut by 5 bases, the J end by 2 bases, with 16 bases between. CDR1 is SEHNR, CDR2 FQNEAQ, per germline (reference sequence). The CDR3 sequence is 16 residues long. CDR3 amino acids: CASSPREGGPYNEQFF. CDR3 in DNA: TGTGCCAGCAGCCCTAGGGAGGGGGGCCCCTACAATGAGCAGTTCTTC.

CDR3 sequence reads: CAIRATGADGYTF. The CDR3 nucleotides read TGTGCCATCAGAGCGACAGGGGCGGATGGCTACACCTTC. V usage is TRBV10-3 and J usage is TRBJ1-2; 8 bases are shared with TRBD1. V dropped 6 bases and J dropped 6; count of bases not matched to a gene: 6. In germline, CDR1 is ENHRY, CDR2 SYGVKD. This CDR3 has 13 residues.

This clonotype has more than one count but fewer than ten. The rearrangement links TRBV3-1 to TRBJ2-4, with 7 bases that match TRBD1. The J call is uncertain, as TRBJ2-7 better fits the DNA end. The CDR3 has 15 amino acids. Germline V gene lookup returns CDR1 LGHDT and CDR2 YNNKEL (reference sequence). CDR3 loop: CASSQEGQPFSEQYF. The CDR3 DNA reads TGTGCCAGCAGCCAAGAGGGACAGCCATTTTCCGAGCAGTACTTC.

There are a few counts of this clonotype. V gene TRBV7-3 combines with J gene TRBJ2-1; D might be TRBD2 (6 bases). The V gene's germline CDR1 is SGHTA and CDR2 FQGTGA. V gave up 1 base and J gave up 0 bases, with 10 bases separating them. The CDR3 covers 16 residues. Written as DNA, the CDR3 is TGTGCCAGCAGCTTAAGGGGGGTTAGCTCCTACAATGAGCAGTTCTTC. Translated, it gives CASSLRGVSSYNEQFF.

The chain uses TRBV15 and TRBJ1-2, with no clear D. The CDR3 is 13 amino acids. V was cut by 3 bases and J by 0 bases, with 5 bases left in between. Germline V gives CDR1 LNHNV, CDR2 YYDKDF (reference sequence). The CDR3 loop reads CATSRRANYGYTF. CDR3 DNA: TGTGCCACCAGCAGGCGGGCTAACTATGGCTACACCTTC.